These T cell receptor beta chains were read from a single sample in a study of human T cells and chemical hapten exposure. TCRdb redid the calling of the RACE reads with MiXCR, one entry per CDR3 protein. The table records about 380,000 distinct CDR3 sequences, approximately 5.1% of them present only once. The specimen was whole blood, collected in connection with sensitization to the hapten diphenylcyclopropenone (DPC). The source of these receptors is a woman aged 45-59 years with alopecia areata. Some clones in this sample may be carry-over from other donors' samples. CDR3s include the opening cysteine and the closing phenylalanine or tryptophan.

TRBJ1-2 | TRBV27 | CASSSLLQGAFGYTF
TRBJ2-3 | TRBV14 | CASSHWREATDTQYF
TRBJ2-7 | TRBV20-1 | CSAREITGSYEQYF
TRBJ2-5 | TRBV24-1 | CATSDVPVAGEDQETQYF
TRBJ1-1 | TRBV5-1 | CASRDSLRNTEAFF
TRBJ2-1 | TRBV11-2 | CASSMGLAGGNEQFF
TRBJ1-1 | TRBV29-1 | CSVYSRGPEAFF
TRBJ1-5 | TRBV20-1 | CSAREAGNNQPQHF
TRBJ2-5 | TRBV27 | CASSLSPGAQETQYF
TRBJ1-2 | TRBV6-1 | CASSEARTGGYGYTF
TRBJ1-1 | TRBV12-3/TRBV12-4 | CASSPNRLNTEAFF
TRBJ1-2 | TRBV7-2 | CATEQALWGYTF
TRBJ1-1 | TRBV5-1 | CASSDDRAARAEAFF
TRBJ1-1 | TRBV4-1 | CASSKPGRGREAFF
TRBJ2-3 | TRBV7-2 | CASSLLNTDTQYF
TRBJ2-1 | TRBV12-3/TRBV12-4 | CASSFRDWSSYNEQFF
TRBJ2-7 | TRBV4-3 | CASSQSSGDYEQYF
TRBJ2-3 | TRBV12-3/TRBV12-4 | CASMITGDTQYF
TRBJ1-2 | TRBV12-3/TRBV12-4 | CASSLRGYTF
TRBJ1-5 | TRBV6-1 | CASSEGIRGGNQPQHF
TRBJ2-3 | TRBV12-3/TRBV12-4 | CASSLDISTDTQYF
TRBJ1-6 | TRBV27 | CASSLDGFYNSPLHF
TRBJ2-1 | TRBV5-1 | CASSSGGVRNEQFF
TRBJ1-5 | TRBV6-1 | CASEAGLGQPQHF
TRBJ2-7 | TRBV4-3 | CASSQGDTGQYEQYF
TRBJ2-5 | TRBV20-1 | CSAMTDTQETQYF
TRBJ2-2 | TRBV29-1 | CSAQGADWTGELFF
TRBJ1-6 | TRBV7-9 | CAGMTGYNSPLHF
TRBJ2-5 | TRBV7-8 | CASSKGQTQETQYF
TRBJ2-3 | TRBV10-3 | CAIRSGFTDTQYF
TRBJ2-3 | TRBV18 | CASSGPRDTQYF
TRBJ1-4 | TRBV7-9 | CASIHRGTNEKLFF
TRBJ1-2 | TRBV6-1 | CASSEAFDLYTF
TRBJ2-4 | TRBV12-3/TRBV12-4 | CASSFSGVDIQYF
TRBJ2-3 | TRBV5-5 | CASSLQGLVVGDTQYF